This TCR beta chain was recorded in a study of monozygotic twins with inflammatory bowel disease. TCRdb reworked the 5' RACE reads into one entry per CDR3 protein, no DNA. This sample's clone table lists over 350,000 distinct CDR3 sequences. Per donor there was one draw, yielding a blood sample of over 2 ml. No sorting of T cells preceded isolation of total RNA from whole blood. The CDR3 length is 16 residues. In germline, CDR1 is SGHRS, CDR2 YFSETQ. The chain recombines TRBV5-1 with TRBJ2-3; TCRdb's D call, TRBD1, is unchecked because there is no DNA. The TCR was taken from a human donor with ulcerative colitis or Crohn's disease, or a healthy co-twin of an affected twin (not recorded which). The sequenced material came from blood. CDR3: CASSTTDSAGADTQYF.